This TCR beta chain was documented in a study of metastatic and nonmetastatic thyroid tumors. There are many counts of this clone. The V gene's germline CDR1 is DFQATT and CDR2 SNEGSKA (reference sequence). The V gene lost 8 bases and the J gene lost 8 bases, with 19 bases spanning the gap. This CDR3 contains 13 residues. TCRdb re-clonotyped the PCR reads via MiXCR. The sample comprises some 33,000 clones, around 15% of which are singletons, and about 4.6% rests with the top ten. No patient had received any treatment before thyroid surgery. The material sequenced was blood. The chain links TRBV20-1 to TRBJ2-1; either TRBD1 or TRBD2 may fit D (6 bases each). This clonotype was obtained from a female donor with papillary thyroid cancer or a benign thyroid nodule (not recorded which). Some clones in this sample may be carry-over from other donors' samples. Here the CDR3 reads CSPSPGAGYEQFF. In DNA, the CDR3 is TGCAGTCCTTCCCCGGGGGCCGGGTATGAGCAGTTCTTC.